This T cell receptor (beta chain) was found in a study of cytomegalovirus exposure and HLA in healthy donors. Across the whole study: Some 85 million unique TCRs from HLA-typed donors were held in an early data release.

The study ran its PCR with 60 Vbeta and 13 Jbeta primers. Method: immunoSEQ multiplex PCR; TCRdb's copy keeps in-frame clones and lacks some. The table lists 180,000 or so clones, about 79% of them singletons. The sequence derives from a boy younger than 10 in good health and CMV-seronegative. The sequenced sample consisted of PBMCs.

This CDR3 is CASSFLISGNTGELFF. The CDR3, as DNA: TGCGCCAGCAGCTTTTTAATTAGCGGAAACACCGGGGAGCTGTTTTTT. The V call is TRBV5-1, the J call TRBJ2-2; the D gene is possibly TRBD2 (6 bases). The ends were cut back, 2 bases at V and 2 bases at J, with 13 bases in the middle. The CDR3 runs to 16 residues. The V gene's germline CDR1 is SGHRS and CDR2 YFSETQ.